The clone carrying this T cell receptor (beta chain) was observed at least ten times. Germline V lookup: CDR1 SQVTM, CDR2 ANQGSEA. This CDR3 is 15 amino acids long. J was trimmed by 0 bases and V by 7 bases; bases with no gene match: 8. Amplification targeted TCR beta CDR3 regions from RNA transcripts. An initial round of RT-PCR targeting the TCR CDR3 relied on the HTBI primer set. TCRdb itself ran the multiplex PCR reads through MiXCR, one entry per CDR3 protein. Of around 300,000 distinct CDR3 sequences listed, roughly 15% are singletons. This sample stems from a study of T cells in Graves' hyperthyroidism and ophthalmopathy. Those patients with uncontrolled infection, other autoimmune disease, pregnancy or lactation were excluded. The study based diagnoses on clinical symptoms, serum thyroxine and TRAb, thyroid ultrasound and orbital computed tomography.

Sequencing was done on a sample of blood. This receptor was obtained from a woman between 35 and 50 years old with Graves' hyperthyroidism. The V and J genes are TRBV29-1 and TRBJ2-1; 8 bases agree with TRBD1. CDR3 coding DNA: TGCAGCGCCGTGACAGGGGCCACCTCCTACAATGAGCAGTTCTTC. Encoded protein: CSAVTGATSYNEQFF.